This TCR beta chain appears in the sequencing data of a study of blood T cell repertoires in COVID-19. Clones were read by immunoSEQ multiplex PCR, and TCRdb kept only the in-frame ones, dropping some. Of roughly 100,000 clones in the sample, roughly 84% are singletons; the top ten hold 4% to 5.5%. This receptor was obtained from a human donor in a cohort sampled during active COVID-19. The sequencing input was peripheral blood.

In nucleotides, the CDR3 is TGTGCCAGCAGTGAAAAGGGATGGGGTGACAGCAACAATCAGCCCCAGCATTTT. This encodes CASSEKGWGDSNNQPQHF. V and J are TRBV6-1 and TRBJ1-5; perhaps TRBD1 as D (5 bases). V lost 2 bases and J 3 bases, leaving 20 bases between the germline ends. Germline CDR1 reads MNHNS; CDR2 reads SASEGT. CDR3 length equals 18 residues.